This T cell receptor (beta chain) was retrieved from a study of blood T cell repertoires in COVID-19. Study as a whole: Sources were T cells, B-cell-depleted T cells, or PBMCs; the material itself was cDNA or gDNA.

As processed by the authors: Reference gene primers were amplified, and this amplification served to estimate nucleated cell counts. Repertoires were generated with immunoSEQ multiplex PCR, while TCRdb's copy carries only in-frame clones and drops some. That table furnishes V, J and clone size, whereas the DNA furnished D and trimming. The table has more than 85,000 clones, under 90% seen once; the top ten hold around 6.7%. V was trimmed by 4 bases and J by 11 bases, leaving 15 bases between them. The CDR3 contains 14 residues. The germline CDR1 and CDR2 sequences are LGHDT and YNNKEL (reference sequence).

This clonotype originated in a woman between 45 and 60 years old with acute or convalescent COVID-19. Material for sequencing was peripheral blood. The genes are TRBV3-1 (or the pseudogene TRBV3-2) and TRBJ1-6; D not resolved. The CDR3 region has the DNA TGTGCCAGCAGCCTCGGACTGGGGAAGGCACCCCTCCACTTT. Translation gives CASSLGLGKAPLHF.